One and the same sample provided the 4 T cell receptor beta chains below, sequenced in a study of Graves' ophthalmopathy and Graves' hyperthyroidism. Using RNA transcripts, the TCR beta CDR3 regions were amplified. HTBI-primed RT-PCR formed the first round, and a multiplex PCR formed the second. A single record per CDR3 protein comes from TCRdb applying MiXCR to the multiplex PCR reads. The sample consists of about 24,000 distinct CDR3 sequences, roughly 50% of them appearing once. Sequencing was carried out using peripheral blood. All receptors derive from an adult woman with stable Graves' hyperthyroidism.

Many counts were recorded for this clonotype. The V and J genes are TRBV6-5 and TRBJ2-7, with 7 bases fitting TRBD1. Germline CDR1 MNHEY, CDR2 SVGAGI. The junction had 7 bases not matched to a gene; V was cut back by 6 bases and J by 2 bases. The CDR3 sequence is 14 residues long. CDR3 bases: TGTGCCAGCAGGACCTATGACAGGGCCTACGAGCAGTACTTC. This encodes CASRTYDRAYEQYF.

The sample holds many counts of this clonotype. CDR3 residues: CASSLVAEPTYNEQFF. The CDR3, as DNA: TGCGCCAGCAGCTTGGTCGCGGAGCCTACCTACAATGAGCAGTTCTTC. The genes are TRBV5-1 and TRBJ2-1; no clear D gene. V shed 0 bases and J shed 2 bases, with 12 bases lying between them. This CDR3 is built from 16 residues. Germline V CDR1 and CDR2: SGHRS, YFSETQ.

This clonotype was counted many times. The rearrangement joins TRBV6-4 to TRBJ2-2, with TRBD1 matching 9 bases. V was pared by 0 bases and J by 3 bases, with 5 bases of the junction left unmatched. Germline CDR1 and CDR2: MRHNA and SNTAGT. The length of the CDR3 is 17 residues. CDR3 sequence (DNA): TGTGCCAGCAGTGACTCCCAGGGACAGGGATACACCGGGGAGCTGTTTTTT. As protein: CASSDSQGQGYTGELFF.

This clonotype occurred many times. CDR3 protein: CATSAPGAGGPGDEQFF. The CDR3 DNA is TGTGCCACCAGTGCCCCAGGGGCGGGAGGGCCGGGGGATGAGCAGTTCTTC. This chain links TRBV24-1 with TRBJ2-1, with 9 bases lining up with TRBD2. CDR3 length equals 17 residues. Germline CDR1 is KGHDR and CDR2 is SFDVKD. Germline trimming cut 5 bases from V and 8 bases from J; bases unmatched to any gene: 15.